The 3 T cell receptor beta chains below come from one sample, sequenced in a study of cytomegalovirus exposure and HLA in healthy donors. The data were produced by immunoSEQ multiplex PCR, yet TCRdb's version contains in-frame clones alone and is incomplete. This sample has about 190,000 clones, with more than 75% found just once. The material sequenced was PBMCs. These receptors were obtained from a man aged 18 to 30 in good health and CMV-seropositive.

The chain has TRBV19 and TRBJ1-2; D not certain. V was shortened by 3 bases and J by 4 bases, with 9 bases between the two germline ends. This CDR3 comprises 13 residues. Germline lookup yields CDR1 LNHDA and CDR2 SQIVND (reference sequence). The CDR3 here is CASSMAQPYGYTF. CDR3 bases: TGTGCCAGTAGTATGGCACAGCCCTATGGCTACACCTTC.

The chain recombines TRBV7-2 with TRBJ2-3, with 7 nucleotides matching TRBD2. Unmatched junction bases numbered 14, after V lost 2 bases and J lost 6 bases. CDR3 length: 17 residues. Per the germline V gene, CDR1 is SGHTA and CDR2 is FQGNSA. DNA for the CDR3: TGTGCCAGCAGCTTACAGTCGGGAGGACCCGAGACCGATACGCAGTATTTT. This codes for CASSLQSGGPETDTQYF.

J is TRBJ2-1 and V is TRBV13; D remains ambiguous. CDR1 PRHDT and CDR2 FYEKMQ come from the germline V gene (reference sequence). The CDR3 has 13 residues. Trimming shortened V by 9 bases and J by 7 bases, and 16 bases separated the two germline ends. The CDR3 DNA reads as TGTGCCAGTTCCCCTACTGTCGGGAATGAGCAGTTCTTC. It specifies CASSPTVGNEQFF.